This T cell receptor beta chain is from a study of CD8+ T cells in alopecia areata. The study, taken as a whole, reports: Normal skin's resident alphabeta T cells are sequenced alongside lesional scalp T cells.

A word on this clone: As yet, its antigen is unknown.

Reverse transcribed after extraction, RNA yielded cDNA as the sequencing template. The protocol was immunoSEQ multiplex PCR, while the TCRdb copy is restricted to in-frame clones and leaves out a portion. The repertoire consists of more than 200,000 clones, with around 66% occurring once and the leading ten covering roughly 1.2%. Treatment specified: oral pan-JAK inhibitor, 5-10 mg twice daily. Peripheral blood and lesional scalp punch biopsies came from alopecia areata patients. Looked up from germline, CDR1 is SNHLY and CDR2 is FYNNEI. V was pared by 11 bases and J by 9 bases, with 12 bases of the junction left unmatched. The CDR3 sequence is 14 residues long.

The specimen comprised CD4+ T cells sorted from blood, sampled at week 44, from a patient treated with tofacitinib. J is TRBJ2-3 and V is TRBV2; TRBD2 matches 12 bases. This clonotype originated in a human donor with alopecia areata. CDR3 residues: CAAASGGAVGTQYF. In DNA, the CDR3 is TGTGCCGCCGCTAGCGGGGGGGCCGTGGGGACGCAGTATTTT.